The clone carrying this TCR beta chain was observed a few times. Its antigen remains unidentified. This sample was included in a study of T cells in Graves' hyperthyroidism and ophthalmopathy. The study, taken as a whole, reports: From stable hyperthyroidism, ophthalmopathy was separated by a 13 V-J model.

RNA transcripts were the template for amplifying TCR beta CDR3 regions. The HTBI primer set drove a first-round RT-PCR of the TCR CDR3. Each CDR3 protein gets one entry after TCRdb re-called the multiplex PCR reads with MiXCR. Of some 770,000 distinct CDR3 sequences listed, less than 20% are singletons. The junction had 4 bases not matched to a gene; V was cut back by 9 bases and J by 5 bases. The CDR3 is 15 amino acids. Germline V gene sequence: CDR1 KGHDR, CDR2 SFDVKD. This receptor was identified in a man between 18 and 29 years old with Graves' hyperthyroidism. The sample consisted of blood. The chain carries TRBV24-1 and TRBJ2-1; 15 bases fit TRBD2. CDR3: CATGLAGGGDNEQFF. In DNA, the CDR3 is TGTGCCACCGGACTAGCGGGGGGGGGGGACAATGAGCAGTTCTTC.